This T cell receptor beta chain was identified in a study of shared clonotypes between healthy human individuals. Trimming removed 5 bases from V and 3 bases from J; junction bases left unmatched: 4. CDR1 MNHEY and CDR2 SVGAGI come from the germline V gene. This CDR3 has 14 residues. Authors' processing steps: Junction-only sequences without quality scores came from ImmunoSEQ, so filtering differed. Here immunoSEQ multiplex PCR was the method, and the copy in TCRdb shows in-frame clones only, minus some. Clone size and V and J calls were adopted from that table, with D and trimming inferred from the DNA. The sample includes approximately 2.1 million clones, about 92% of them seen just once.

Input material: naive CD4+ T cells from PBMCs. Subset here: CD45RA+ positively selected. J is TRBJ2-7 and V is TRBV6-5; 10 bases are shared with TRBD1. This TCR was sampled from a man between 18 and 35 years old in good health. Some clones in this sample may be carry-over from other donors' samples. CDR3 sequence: CASSTGDRGYEQYF. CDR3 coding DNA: TGTGCCAGCAGTACCGGGGACAGGGGCTACGAGCAGTACTTC.